This TCR beta chain comes out of a study of T cells in women clearing cervical HPV infection. Points on this clone: The read terminates 3 residues ahead of where the CDR3 ends, so the germline J gene completes it.

Germline V gene lookup returns CDR1 SNHLY and CDR2 FYNNEI. CDR3 length: 15 amino acids. Trimming at V came to 4 bases and at J to 4 bases, leaving 5 bases not matched to a gene. Assay used: immunoSEQ multiplex PCR; TCRdb lists only in-frame clones, some missing. The sample holds about 34,000 clones. The gene calls are TRBV2 and TRBJ1-5; 9 nucleotides line up with TRBD1. The specimen was blood buffy coat. The TCR comes from a woman aged 18 to 75 with a cervical HPV16 infection that either progressed to CIN3+ or cleared (not recorded which). The CDR3 loop is CASSGPGQGNQPQHF. CDR3 DNA (partial): TGTGCCAGCAGTGGACCGGGACAGGGAAATCAGCCC. Filled out from reference TRBV2 and TRBJ1-5, the complete variable domain reads EPEVTQTPSHQVTQMGQEVILRCVPISNHLYFYWYRQILGQKVEFLVSFYNNEISEKSEIFDDQFSVERPDGSNFTLKIRSTKLEDSAMYFCASSGPGQGNQPQHFGDGTRLSIL.